The clone carrying this T cell receptor (beta chain) was found once. Its cognate antigen is unknown. The source of the sample is a study of cytomegalovirus exposure and HLA in healthy donors. Study-wide points: An analysis was carried out at a later point. It showed that HLA-associated TCR beta chains were more clonally expanded than equally common non-associated chains.

Germline-derived CDR1 and CDR2 are SGHRS and YFSETQ. V was trimmed by 7 bases and J by 5 bases, leaving 18 bases between them. This CDR3 is 15 amino acids long. Both 60 Vbeta primers and 13 Jbeta primers went into the PCR. TCRdb keeps only in-frame clones here, not all; method: immunoSEQ multiplex PCR. The sample lists roughly 110,000 clones, around 77% occurring once. Each donor was healthy, and each was a bone marrow donor. The chain links TRBV5-1 to TRBJ2-2, with D perhaps TRBD2 (5 bases). The clonotype comes from a young man in good health and CMV-seronegative. The sequenced sample consisted of PBMCs. CDR3 loop: CASRSGRRETGELFF. Here the CDR3 DNA reads TGCGCCAGCCGGTCCGGCCGTCGGGAAACCGGGGAGCTGTTTTTT.